This is a list of T cell receptor beta chains from one sample in a study of shared clonotypes between healthy human individuals. The method was immunoSEQ multiplex PCR; TCRdb's version includes in-frame clones alone and lacks a portion of them. This repertoire shows more than 900,000 clones, 78% found once; its top ten account for roughly 0.57%. The sample taken for sequencing was memory CD4+ T cells from PBMCs. The source is a man younger than 35 in good health. Some clones in this sample may be carry-over from other donors' samples. Both conserved end residues are part of each CDR3. A D gene is named only where the DNA matches it firmly. Size is stated for part of the rows, as once, few or many counts, or as a class when the clone is expanded.

. . TRBJ1-5 TRBV2 CASNREYSNQPQHF TGTGCCAGCAACCGGGAGTATAGCAATCAGCCCCAGCATTTT
. . TRBJ1-3 TRBV28 CASSLATANSGNTIYF TGTGCCAGCAGTTTAGCGACAGCAAACTCTGGAAACACCATATATTTT
TRBD1 . TRBJ2-3 TRBV4-3 CASSQTGGGGTDTQYF TGCGCCAGCAGCCAAACAGGGGGCGGCGGCACAGATACGCAGTATTTT
. . TRBJ1-1 TRBV9 CASSVGGTGRTEAFF TGTGCCAGCAGCGTAGGTGGGACGGGAAGGACTGAAGCTTTCTTT
. . TRBJ2-7 TRBV7-2 CASSFGTYEQYF TGTGCCAGCAGCTTCGGCACCTACGAGCAGTACTTC
TRBD2 . TRBJ2-7 TRBV7-8 CASSFPGGREDEQYF TGTGCCAGCAGCTTCCCAGGTGGGCGGGAGGACGAGCAGTACTTC
. . TRBJ1-5 TRBV28 CASTQLRGLSNQPQHF TGTGCCAGCACCCAACTCCGGGGACTTAGCAATCAGCCCCAGCATTTT
. . TRBJ1-1 TRBV6-5 CASSRLPTDTEAFF TGTGCCAGCAGTAGGCTCCCCACCGACACTGAAGCTTTCTTT
. . TRBJ1-1 TRBV10-2 CASRITGTVRETEAFF TGCGCCAGCAGGATAACAGGGACGGTCAGGGAGACTGAAGCTTTCTTT
. . TRBJ1-1 TRBV29-1 CSVVRTLATEAFF TGCAGCGTGGTACGAACTCTGGCCACTGAAGCTTTCTTT
. . TRBJ1-5 TRBV4-2 CASSQDGQGHQPQHF TGTGCCAGCAGCCAAGATGGGCAGGGCCATCAGCCCCAGCATTTT
. . TRBJ2-5 TRBV6-1 CASTRRREVVETQYF TGTGCCAGCACCAGACGAAGAGAGGTAGTAGAGACCCAGTACTTC
. once TRBJ2-7 TRBV9 CASSTHAGSYEQYF TGTGCCAGCAGTACTCATGCGGGGTCCTACGAGCAGTACTTC
. . TRBJ2-1 TRBV12-5 CASGLAKKTRLVGNEQFF TGTGCTAGTGGTTTGGCAAAGAAGACTAGACTAGTTGGGAATGAGCAGTTCTTC
. . TRBJ2-5 TRBV18 CASSPIQKETQYF TGTGCCAGCTCACCAATTCAAAAGGAGACCCAGTACTTC
. . TRBJ1-1 TRBV6-5 CASSYSNRVDTEAFF TGTGCCAGCAGTTACTCGAACAGGGTGGACACTGAAGCTTTCTTT
. . TRBJ1-1 TRBV14 CASSQLNTEAFF TGTGCCAGCAGCCAATTGAACACTGAAGCTTTCTTT
. . TRBJ2-7 TRBV7-9 CASSLVGGRPYEQYF TGTGCCAGCAGCTTAGTTGGCGGTAGACCCTACGAGCAGTACTTC
TRBD2 . TRBJ2-7 TRBV5-1 CASSFVAGGLDEQYF TGCGCCAGCAGCTTCGTAGCGGGAGGGTTGGACGAGCAGTACTTC
. . TRBJ2-1 TRBV7-9 CASSLNTENEQFF TGTGCCAGCAGCTTAAACACGGAAAATGAGCAGTTCTTC
. . TRBJ1-2 TRBV7-2 CASSFPGRRGYTF TGTGCCAGCAGCTTTCCGGGGCGGCGGGGCTACACCTTC
. few TRBJ2-7 TRBV7-3 CASSLGSGPYEQYF TGTGCCAGCAGCTTAGGTAGCGGACCCTACGAGCAGTACTTC
. few TRBJ1-5 TRBV7-2 CASSPTGTVKNQPQHF TGTGCCAGCAGCCCTACCGGGACGGTAAAGAATCAGCCCCAGCATTTT
TRBD1 . TRBJ1-2 TRBV5-4 CASRSHPTGGASGYTF TGTGCCAGCAGGTCCCACCCGACAGGGGGCGCGAGTGGCTACACCTTC
. . TRBJ2-3 TRBV29-1 CSGAGTLTQYF TGCAGCGGGGCCGGGACTCTTACGCAGTATTTT
. . TRBJ1-2 TRBV2 CASRQRPPGGHQTRTNYGYTF TGTGCCAGCAGACAACGACCCCCCGGAGGACACCAGACGCGAACTAACTATGGCTACACCTTC
. . TRBJ1-5 TRBV5-1 CASSLDQGHQPQHF TGCGCCAGCAGCTTGGACCAGGGCCATCAGCCCCAGCATTTT
. . TRBJ2-1 TRBV9 CASTITGDTYNEQFF TGTGCCAGCACCATAACAGGCGACACATACAATGAGCAGTTCTTC
. . TRBJ2-3 TRBV5-1 CASSLWGQGDTQYF TGCGCCAGCAGCTTGTGGGGCCAGGGGGATACGCAGTATTTT
. once TRBJ2-3 TRBV6-5 CASSYGPVGDTQYF TGTGCCAGCAGTTACGGTCCCGTCGGCGATACGCAGTATTTT
TRBD1 . TRBJ2-5 TRBV2 CASCRQGIETQYF TGTGCCAGCTGTAGACAGGGGATAGAGACCCAGTACTTC
TRBD2 . TRBJ2-2 TRBV6-4 CASRTSGSRSAGELFF TGTGCCAGCCGGACTAGCGGGAGTAGGTCCGCCGGGGAGCTGTTTTTT
. . TRBJ1-2 TRBV5-6 CASSPGPSYGYTF TGTGCCAGCAGCCCAGGACCTTCCTATGGCTACACCTTC